This TCR beta chain was profiled in a study of T cells after yellow fever vaccination. 5'RACE template switching added a universal primer site and UMIs to TCR cDNA. A single record per CDR3 protein comes from TCRdb applying MiXCR to the 5' RACE reads. Here the sample spans approximately 150,000 distinct CDR3 sequences, about 6.2% being singletons. This CDR3 contains 13 residues. With regard to this clonotype: Its antigen is not known. One end of the junction is discordant with germline, which a read error may explain.

Regarding the study as a whole: Abundant clonotypes from the bulk population could contaminate FACS-sorted repertoires. The secondary response peaked faster, at day 5 versus 15, but was weaker.

The source was CD4+ T cells sorted from PBMCs, collected on the day of the first yellow fever vaccination. This clonotype originated in a man in his late teens or twenties who received the YFV17D yellow fever vaccine. V is TRBV12-3 or TRBV12-4 and J is TRBJ2-7; D assignment may be TRBD1 or TRBD2 (5 bases each). The CDR3 region has the DNA TGTGCCAGCAGTTTAGTCGTTGAAGGGGAGAGAACGTTC. Protein product: CASSLVVEGERTF.